Each of the 5 T cell receptor beta chains below was sequenced from the same sample in a study of control samples from healthy donors and cancer patients. TCRdb keeps only in-frame clones here, not all; method: immunoSEQ multiplex PCR. The table shows around 68,000 clones, with 65% to 85% occurring only once. Sequencing input: blood. These receptors all come from a man between 60 and 75 years old in good health.

V and J are TRBV19 and TRBJ2-7, with TRBD1 matching 9 bases. The CDR3 totals 16 residues. J lost 2 bases, V lost 3 bases, and 8 bases had no gene match. Germline assignment: CDR1 LNHDA and CDR2 SQIVND (reference sequence). The CDR3 DNA reads as TGTGCCAGTAGTATTGATGGACAGGGGCAGGCCTACGAGCAGTACTTC. Translated: CASSIDGQGQAYEQYF.

V is TRBV24-1 and J is TRBJ2-3, with D unresolved. Germline V lookup: CDR1 KGHDR, CDR2 SFDVKD. Trimming left V 7 bases short and J 2 bases short, with 15 bases between. CDR3 size: 15 residues. This CDR3 is CATSGSALTTDTQYF. The CDR3 DNA reads as TGTGCCACCAGCGGGTCGGCCCTTACCACAGATACGCAGTATTTT.

The rearrangement joins TRBV6-5 to TRBJ2-2; D may be TRBD1 (6 bases). Germline V gene lookup returns CDR1 MNHEY and CDR2 SVGAGI. Trimming stripped 4 bases from V and 5 bases from J, with 17 bases between. The CDR3 is 16 amino acids. CDR3 nucleotide sequence: TGTGCCAGCAGTTCCCACAGGGTTGGGGGAACCGGGGAGCTGTTTTTT. Its protein product is CASSSHRVGGTGELFF.

V gene TRBV6-5 combines with J gene TRBJ2-7; the D gene is possibly TRBD2 (6 bases). The CDR3 contains 15 residues. Trimming shortened V by 10 bases and J by 0 bases, and 19 bases separated the two germline ends. CDR1 and CDR2 (germline): MNHEY, SVGAGI. This chain's CDR3 is CATATAGLLSYEQYF. In DNA form, the CDR3 reads TGTGCCACCGCCACGGCGGGGCTTCTCTCCTACGAGCAGTACTTC.

This clone was seen just once. The chain uses TRBV29-1 and TRBJ2-3; no clear D. V was shortened by 0 bases and J by 10 bases, with 17 bases between the two germline ends. The CDR3 spans 14 residues. Germline assignment: CDR1 SQVTM and CDR2 ANQGSEA. The DNA for the CDR3 is TGCAGCGTTGAAGAACACCGGACCCCGGTGGCGCAGTATTTT. Encoded protein: CSVEEHRTPVAQYF.